This T cell receptor (beta chain) was found in a study of chemoradiotherapy in HPV16-positive cancers (dated by TCRdb to the early 2020s). About the full investigation: Using functional T-cell assays on cells from a couple of HPV16-positive patients, the researchers defined candidate HPV-specific T-cell clones and common TCR motifs. The study asked whether T-cell immunity to the HPV oncoproteins E6 and E7 changes during chemoradiotherapy and whether this immunity affects survival. TCR repertoires from around 80 patients with HPV-related cancers were then used to track the candidate HPV-specific TCRs and motifs. What the study reported, not specific to this receptor: Improved recurrence-free survival in HPV16-positive patients was associated with expansion of HPV-responsive T cells during chemoradiotherapy. Expansion of candidate HPV-specific clones and E7-related TCR motifs was observed in the tumor microenvironment during treatment, whereas no such expansion was observed for non-HPV-specific T cells. The functional definition of HPV-specific T cells was derived from only a couple of HPV16-positive patients, and the survival association was reported for HPV16-positive patients.

Repertoires were sampled repeatedly over the course of chemoradiotherapy, so clonal expansion could be followed in the tumor microenvironment. Library construction relied on the immunoSEQ multiplex PCR assay. TCRdb holds this immuneACCESS table with in-frame rearrangements only. Some clones are missing; in checked studies, unresolved V genes explain under half, and the rest has no known cause. The sample table shows 7,000 or so clones, and about 89% are seen once. The top ten clonotypes cover around 2.5% of the sample. The junction shows trimming of 6 bases on V and 1 base on J, plus 15 bases between the germline ends. Taken from cysteine to phenylalanine, the CDR3 has 15 residues. Only CDR3 DNA remains: 45 bases, in frame from the first base. Via the germline V gene (reference sequence), CDR1 is LNHDA and CDR2 SQIVND. Remarks on this clone: Its target antigen remains unknown. No base-level quality is on record; no much larger clone is a single base apart.

The sample in question was tumor tissue, obtained from a patient who underwent chemoradiotherapy. The TCR was taken from a human donor with HPV-associated anogenital cancer. The rearrangement combines TRBV19 with TRBJ2-5; TRBD1 is perhaps the D gene, given 5 matching bases. The DNA is TGTGCCAGTAGCCGCCGAAGACAGATCCAAGAGACCCAGTACTTC. This is translated as CASSRRRQIQETQYF.